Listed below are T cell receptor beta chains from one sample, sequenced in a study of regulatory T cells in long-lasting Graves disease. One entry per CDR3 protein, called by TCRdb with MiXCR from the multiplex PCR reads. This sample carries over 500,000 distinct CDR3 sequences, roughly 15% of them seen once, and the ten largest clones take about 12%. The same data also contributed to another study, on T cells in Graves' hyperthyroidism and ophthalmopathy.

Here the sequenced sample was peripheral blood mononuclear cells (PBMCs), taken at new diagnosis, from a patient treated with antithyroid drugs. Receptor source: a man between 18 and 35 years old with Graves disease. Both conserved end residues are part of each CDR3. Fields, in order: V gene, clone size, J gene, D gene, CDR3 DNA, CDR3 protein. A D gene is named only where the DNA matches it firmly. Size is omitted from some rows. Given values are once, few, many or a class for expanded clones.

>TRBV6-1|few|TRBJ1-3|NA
TGTGCCAGCAGTGTGCGGGGAGCTGGAAACACCATATATTTT
CASSVRGAGNTIYF
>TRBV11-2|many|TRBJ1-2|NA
TGTGCCAGCAGCTCCTCCCCCCGGACAGAACGAACTCCAGTCGGCTACACCTTC
CASSSSPRTERTPVGYTF
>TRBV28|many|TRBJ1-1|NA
TGTGCCAGCAGTACCGGAGATGGGGCCACTGAAGCTTTCTTT
CASSTGDGATEAFF
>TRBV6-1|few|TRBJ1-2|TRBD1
TGTGCCAGCAGTGGGACAGGGGCGGATGGCTACACCTTC
CASSGTGADGYTF
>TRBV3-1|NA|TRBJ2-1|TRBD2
TGTGCCAGCAGCCAAGACCCGACTAGCGGGAGCGCCTACAATGAGCAGTTCTTC
CASSQDPTSGSAYNEQFF
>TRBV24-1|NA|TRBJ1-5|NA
TGTGCCACCGGTCCCTCCTCGGGAGGGTCCGGTCAGCCCCAGCATTTT
CATGPSSGGSGQPQHF
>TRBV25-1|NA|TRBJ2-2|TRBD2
TGTGCCAGCAGTGAAACGGGACTAGCGGGCAACACCGGGGAGCTGTTTTTT
CASSETGLAGNTGELFF
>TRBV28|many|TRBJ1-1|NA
TGTGCCAGCAGCTTTCCGAACACTGAAGCTTTCTTT
CASSFPNTEAFF
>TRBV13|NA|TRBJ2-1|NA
TGTGCCAGCAGCTCGGAGACGGAGACACCGCAGTTCTTC
CASSSETETPQFF
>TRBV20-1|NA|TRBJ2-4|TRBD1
TGCAGTGCTAGAGATTCCGCAGGGGGAAACATTCAGTACTTC
CSARDSAGGNIQYF
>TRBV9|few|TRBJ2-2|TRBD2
TGTGCCAGCAGCGAGGCGGCGCGGGGGGAAAACACCGGGGAGCTGTTTTTT
CASSEAARGENTGELFF
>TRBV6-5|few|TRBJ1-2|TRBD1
TGTGCCAGCAGTTCACCGGGACAGGATCTCTATGGCTACACCTTC
CASSSPGQDLYGYTF
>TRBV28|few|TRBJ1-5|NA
TGTGCCAGCAGACCTTACAGGGTAGATAGCAATCAGCCCCAGCATTTT
CASRPYRVDSNQPQHF
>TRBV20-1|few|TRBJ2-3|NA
TGCAGTGCTAGGGGTGGGACCCGGCGGGATACGCAGTATTTT
CSARGGTRRDTQYF
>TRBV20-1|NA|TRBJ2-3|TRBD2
TGCAGTGCTAGGGGGCATAGCGGGGGCACAGATACGCAGTATTTT
CSARGHSGGTDTQYF
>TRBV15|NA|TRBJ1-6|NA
TGTGCCACCAAGAGGGAGACGGATTCACCCCTCCACTTT
CATKRETDSPLHF
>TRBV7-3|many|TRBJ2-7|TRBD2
TGTGCCAGCAGCCTCATGGGACTAGCGGGAGACGAGCAGTACTTC
CASSLMGLAGDEQYF
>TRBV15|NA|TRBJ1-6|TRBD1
TGTGCCACCATGGTCGACAGGGGCTATATCGGTTCACCCCTCCACTTT
CATMVDRGYIGSPLHF
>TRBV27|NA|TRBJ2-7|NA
TGTGCCAGCCGCGGGAGAGGGACAGCGACTTACGAGCAGTACTTC
CASRGRGTATYEQYF
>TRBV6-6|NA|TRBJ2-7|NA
TGTGCCAGCAGTTACTCGGCGGAGACCCCCTACGAGCAGTACTTC
CASSYSAETPYEQYF